The entry below describes one TCR beta chain. This clonotype has just one count. The antigen it binds to is not known. No much larger clone is present one base from it, and per-base qualities are unavailable. The sample belongs to a study of blood T cells in healthy people across ages (dated by TCRdb to between 2014 and 2016). Background for the entire study: In model experiments, template switching captured roughly one uniquely barcoded TCR beta cDNA molecule for every two T cells. Two additional independent replicas of 1 million unique cDNA reads from the same blood draw were analyzed for two donors (one aged 18 to 30 and one aged 80 or older). The study measured age-related changes in TCR beta repertoire diversity using deep sequencing normalized with unique cDNA molecular identifiers. The donors were split into four age groups: young (average 16 years), middle-aged (roughly 39), aged (more than 60) and long-lived (more than 80). To avoid experimental bias, donors of different ages were spread randomly across the sequencing lanes.

Libraries were made using 5' RACE. The data were produced on an Illumina HiSeq 2500. A second PCR of roughly 6 to 12 cycles was run with a J-beta primer mix and a sample-barcoded 5' primer. A unique molecular identifier was introduced onto each TCR beta cDNA molecule by a template-switch 5' adaptor carrying 12 random nucleotides. Each sample yielded at least 3 million CDR3-containing paired-end reads. First-strand cDNA was synthesized from all RNA with the Mint cDNA synthesis kit, primed by a TRBC-specific oligonucleotide. Following uracil-DNA glycosylase treatment, a first 18-cycle PCR with universal primers M1SS and BC2_uni_R was performed on all cDNA. Processing in the source paper ran as follows. For normalization, 1 million high-quality reads were randomly selected from each sample, with every read carrying a distinct molecular identifier. Instead of being binned into consensus sequences, reads with shared molecular identifiers were discarded. MiTCR, with a Q25 quality threshold and the strictest error-elimination algorithm, was used for CDR3 identification, clonotype clustering and error correction. A nonparametric unseen species model using Euler transformation provided a lower-bound estimate of total TCR beta diversity. The public reads were reprocessed in TCRdb via fastp at Q25 and MiXCR, keeping in-frame beta chains. A single entry per CDR3 protein holds the most common genes and DNA from its merged rows. The V and J calls and clone size are TCRdb's, not the authors'. The sample contains 1 million to 1.2 million distinct CDR3 sequences, roughly two fifths of them found a single time. Roughly 14% of the sample comes from the top ten.

Systemically healthy Caucasian individuals from Russia, approximately 39 in total and aged roughly 6 to 90 years, were included as donors. Approximately 11 milliliters of peripheral blood were drawn from each donor into EDTA-treated Vacutainer tubes. PBMCs were isolated by Ficoll-Paque density-gradient centrifugation, with at least 6.5 million obtained per sample. Trizol reagent was used to extract total RNA from the PBMCs, yielding at least 5.5 micrograms per sample. The percentages of naive CD45RAhigh/CD27high T cells were determined by flow cytometry on a PBMC aliquot from every donor. The paper's findings and limits, for the study overall: Estimates of total diversity from one million sequenced T cells were regarded as lower bounds and underestimates. Since profiling was done on bulk unsorted PBMCs, naive and antigen-experienced compartments could not be conclusively compared. The percentage of naive T cells measured by flow cytometry correlated strongly with observed TCR beta diversity. Observed TCR beta diversity per million T cells fell roughly linearly with age, and a significant reduction was already apparent by age around 44. The CMV infection status of donors was not known, potentially confounding age-related changes in expanded clonotypes. The long-lived group showed more naive CD4+ T cells, fewer expanded clones and increased TCR diversity than the aged group, suggesting age selection.

Trimming costs V 0 bases and J 6 bases, and their ends lie 8 bases apart. CDR1 and CDR2 (SGHTA, FQGNSA) derive from the germline V gene. From the cysteine up to the phenylalanine, the CDR3 has a length of 14 residues. This entry keeps only the CDR3 DNA: 42 bases, framed from base 1. The rearrangement joined TRBV7-2 to TRBJ2-2, and TRBD1 may be the D gene, going by 7 matching bases. The TCR sequence derives from a man younger than 30 in good health. Material: blood. The CDR3: CASSLARGAGELFF. The bases are TGTGCCAGCAGCTTAGCCAGGGGGGCCGGGGAGCTGTTTTTT.